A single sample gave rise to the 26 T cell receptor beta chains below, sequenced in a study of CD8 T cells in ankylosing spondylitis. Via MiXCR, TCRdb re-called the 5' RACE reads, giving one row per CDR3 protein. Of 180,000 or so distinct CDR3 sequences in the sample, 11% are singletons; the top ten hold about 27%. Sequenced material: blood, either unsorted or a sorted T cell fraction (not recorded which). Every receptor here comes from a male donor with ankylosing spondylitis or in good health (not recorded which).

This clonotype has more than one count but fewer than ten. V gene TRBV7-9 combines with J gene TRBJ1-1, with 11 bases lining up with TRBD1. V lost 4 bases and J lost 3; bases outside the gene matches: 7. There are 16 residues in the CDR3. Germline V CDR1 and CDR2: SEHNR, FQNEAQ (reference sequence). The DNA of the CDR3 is TGTGCCAGCAGCTCGTCCCGGGACAGGGGGGACACTGAAGCTTTCTTT. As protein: CASSSSRDRGDTEAFF.

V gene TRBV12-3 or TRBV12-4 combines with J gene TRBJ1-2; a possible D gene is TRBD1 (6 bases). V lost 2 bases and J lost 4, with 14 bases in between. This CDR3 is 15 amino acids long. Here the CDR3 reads CASSLNRATFYGYTF. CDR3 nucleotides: TGTGCCAGCAGTTTAAACAGGGCGACTTTCTATGGCTACACCTTC.

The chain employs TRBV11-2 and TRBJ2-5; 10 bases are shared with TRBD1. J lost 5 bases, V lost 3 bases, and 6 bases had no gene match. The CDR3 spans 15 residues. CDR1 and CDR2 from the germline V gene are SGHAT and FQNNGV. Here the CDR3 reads CASSFDRGPGETQYF. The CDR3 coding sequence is TGTGCCAGCAGCTTTGACAGGGGGCCTGGGGAGACCCAGTACTTC.

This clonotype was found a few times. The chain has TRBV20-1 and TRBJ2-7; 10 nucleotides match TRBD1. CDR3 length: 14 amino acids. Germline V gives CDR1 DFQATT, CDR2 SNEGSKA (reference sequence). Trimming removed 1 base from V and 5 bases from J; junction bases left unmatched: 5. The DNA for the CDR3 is TGCAGTGCTAGAGTTAGGGACAGGGGAAACGAGCAGTACTTC. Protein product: CSARVRDRGNEQYF.

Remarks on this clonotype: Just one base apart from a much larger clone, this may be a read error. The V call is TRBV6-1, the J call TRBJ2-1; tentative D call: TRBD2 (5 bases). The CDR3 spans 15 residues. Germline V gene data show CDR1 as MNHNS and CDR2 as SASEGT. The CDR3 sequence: CASSEAPWTYTEQFF. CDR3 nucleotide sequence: TGTGCCAGCAGTGAAGCACCGTGGACTTACACTGAGCAGTTCTTC.

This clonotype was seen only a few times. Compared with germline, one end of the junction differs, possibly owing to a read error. This chain's CDR3 is CASSLWDYPSF. The CDR3 DNA follows: TGTGCCAGCAGTTTGTGGGACTACCCTAGCTTC. J is TRBJ2-7 and V is TRBV12-3 or TRBV12-4; 7 nucleotides align to TRBD2. There are 11 residues in the CDR3.

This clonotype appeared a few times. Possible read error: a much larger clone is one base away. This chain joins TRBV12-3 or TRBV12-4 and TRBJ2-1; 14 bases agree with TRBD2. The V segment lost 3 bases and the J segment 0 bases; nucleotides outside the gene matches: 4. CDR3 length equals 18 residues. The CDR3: CASSLGLAGVDSYNEQFF. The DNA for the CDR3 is TGTGCCAGCAGTTTGGGACTAGCGGGAGTTGACTCCTACAATGAGCAGTTCTTC.

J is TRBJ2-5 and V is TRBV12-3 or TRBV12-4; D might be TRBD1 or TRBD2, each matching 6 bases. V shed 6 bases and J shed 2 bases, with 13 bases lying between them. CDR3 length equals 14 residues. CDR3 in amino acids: CASRGGREQETQYF. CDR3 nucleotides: TGTGCCAGCAGGGGGGGCCGGGAACAAGAGACCCAGTACTTC.

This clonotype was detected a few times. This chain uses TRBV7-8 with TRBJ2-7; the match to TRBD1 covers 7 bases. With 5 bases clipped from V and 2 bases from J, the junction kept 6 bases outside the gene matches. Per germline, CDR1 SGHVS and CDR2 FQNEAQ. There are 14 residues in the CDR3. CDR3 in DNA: TGTGCCAGCAGCATCACGGACAGGACCTACGAGCAGTACTTC. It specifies CASSITDRTYEQYF.

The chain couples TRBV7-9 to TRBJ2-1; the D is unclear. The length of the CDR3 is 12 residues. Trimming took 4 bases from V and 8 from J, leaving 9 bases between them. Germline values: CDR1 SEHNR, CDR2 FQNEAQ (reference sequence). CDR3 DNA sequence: TGTGCCAGCAGCTCTTACCCCGATGAGCAGTTCTTC. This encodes CASSSYPDEQFF. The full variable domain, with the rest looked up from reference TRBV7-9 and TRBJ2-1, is DTGVSQNPRHKITKRGQNVTFRCDPISEHNRLYWYRQTLGQGPEFLTYFQNEAQLEKSRLLSDRFSAERPKGSFSTLEIQRTEQGDSAMYLCASSSYPDEQFFGPGTRLTVL.

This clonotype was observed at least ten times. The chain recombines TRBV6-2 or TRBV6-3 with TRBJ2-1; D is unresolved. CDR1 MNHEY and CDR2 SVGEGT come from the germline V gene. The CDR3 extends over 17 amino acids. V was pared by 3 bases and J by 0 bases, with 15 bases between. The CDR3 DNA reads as TGTGCCAGCAGTTATGAAATATCAGTTGACTCCTACAATGAGCAGTTCTTC. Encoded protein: CASSYEISVDSYNEQFF.

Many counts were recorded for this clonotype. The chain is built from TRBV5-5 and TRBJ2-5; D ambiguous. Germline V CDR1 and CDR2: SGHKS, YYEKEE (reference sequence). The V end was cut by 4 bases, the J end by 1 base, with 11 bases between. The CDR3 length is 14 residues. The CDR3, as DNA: TGTGCCAGCAGCCTGCCGGACGGCCAAGAGACCCAGTACTTC. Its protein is CASSLPDGQETQYF.

The CDR3 here is CASSHPFPYEQYF. The CDR3 DNA follows: TGTGCCAGCAGTCATCCGTTCCCCTACGAGCAGTACTTC. The gene calls are TRBV6-2 or TRBV6-3 and TRBJ2-7; D unresolved. The CDR3 spans 13 residues. CDR1 MNHEY and CDR2 SVGEGT come from the germline V gene. V was shortened by 5 bases and J by 2 bases, with 10 bases between the two germline ends.

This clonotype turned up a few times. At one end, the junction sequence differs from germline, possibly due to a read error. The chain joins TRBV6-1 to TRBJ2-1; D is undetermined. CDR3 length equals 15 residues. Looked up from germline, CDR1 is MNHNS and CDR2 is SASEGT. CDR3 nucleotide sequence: TGTGCCAGCAGCGCCACCCTAAGCTCCAACAATGAGCAGTTCTTC. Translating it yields CASSATLSSNNEQFF.

CDR3 DNA sequence: TGCAGTGCTAGGAGGACAGGGTCTAATGAAAAACTGTTTTTT. Its protein product is CSARRTGSNEKLFF. The V and J genes are TRBV20-1 and TRBJ1-4, with 8 bases lining up with TRBD1. With 3 bases clipped from V and 3 bases from J, the junction kept 3 bases outside the gene matches. CDR1 DFQATT and CDR2 SNEGSKA come from the germline V gene (reference sequence). The CDR3 extends over 14 amino acids.

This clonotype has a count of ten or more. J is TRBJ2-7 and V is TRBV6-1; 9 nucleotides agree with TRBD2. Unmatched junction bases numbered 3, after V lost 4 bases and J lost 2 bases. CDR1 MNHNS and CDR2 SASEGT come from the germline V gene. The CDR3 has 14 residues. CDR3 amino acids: CASSGLAVAYEQYF. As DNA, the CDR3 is TGTGCCAGCAGTGGACTAGCGGTGGCCTACGAGCAGTACTTC.

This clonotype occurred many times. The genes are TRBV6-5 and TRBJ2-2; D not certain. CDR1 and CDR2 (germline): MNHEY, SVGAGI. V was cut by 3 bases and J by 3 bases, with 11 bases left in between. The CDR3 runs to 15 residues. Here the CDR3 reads CASSYMFLDTGELFF. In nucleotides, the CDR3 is TGTGCCAGCAGTTATATGTTTCTAGACACCGGGGAGCTGTTTTTT.

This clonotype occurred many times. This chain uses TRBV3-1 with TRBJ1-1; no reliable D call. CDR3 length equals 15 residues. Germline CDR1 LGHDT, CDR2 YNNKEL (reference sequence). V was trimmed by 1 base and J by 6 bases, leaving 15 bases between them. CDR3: CASSQAERGSSEAFF. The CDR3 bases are TGTGCCAGCAGCCAAGCGGAGCGAGGGAGCTCTGAAGCTTTCTTT.

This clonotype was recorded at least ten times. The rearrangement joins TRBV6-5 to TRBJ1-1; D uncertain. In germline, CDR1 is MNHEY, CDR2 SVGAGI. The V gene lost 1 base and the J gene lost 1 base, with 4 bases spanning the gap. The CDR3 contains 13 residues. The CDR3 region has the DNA TGTGCCAGCAGTTACTTCAGGAACACTGAAGCTTTCTTT. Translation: CASSYFRNTEAFF.

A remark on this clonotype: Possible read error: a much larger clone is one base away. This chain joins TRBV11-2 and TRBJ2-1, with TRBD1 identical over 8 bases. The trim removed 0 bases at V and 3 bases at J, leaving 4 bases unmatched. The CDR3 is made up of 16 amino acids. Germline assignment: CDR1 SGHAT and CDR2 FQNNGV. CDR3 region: CASSLDQGAHYNEQFF. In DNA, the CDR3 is TGTGCCAGCAGCTTAGATCAGGGGGCACACTACAATGAGCAGTTCTTC.

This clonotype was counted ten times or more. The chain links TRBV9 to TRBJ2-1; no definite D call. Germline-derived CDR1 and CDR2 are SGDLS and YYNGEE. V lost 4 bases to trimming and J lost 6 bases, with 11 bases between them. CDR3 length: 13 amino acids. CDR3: CASSPLSRNEQFF. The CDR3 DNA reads TGTGCCAGCAGCCCCCTTAGCCGCAATGAGCAGTTCTTC.

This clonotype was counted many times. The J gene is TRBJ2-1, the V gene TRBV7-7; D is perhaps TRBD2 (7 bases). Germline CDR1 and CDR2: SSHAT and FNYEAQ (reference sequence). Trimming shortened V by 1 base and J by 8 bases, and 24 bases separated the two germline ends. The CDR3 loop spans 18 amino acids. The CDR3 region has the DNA TGTGCCAGCAGCTTAGGCGCTAGGGGAGGGGGGGAACCGGATGAGCAGTTCTTC. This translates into CASSLGARGGGEPDEQFF.

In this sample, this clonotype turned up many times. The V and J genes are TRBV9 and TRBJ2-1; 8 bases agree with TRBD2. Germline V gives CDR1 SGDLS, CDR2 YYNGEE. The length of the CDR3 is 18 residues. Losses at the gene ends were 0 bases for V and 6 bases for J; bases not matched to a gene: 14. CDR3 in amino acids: CASSVGVARTSPLNEQFF. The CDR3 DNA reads TGTGCCAGCAGCGTAGGAGTTGCAAGGACTAGCCCCCTCAATGAGCAGTTCTTC.

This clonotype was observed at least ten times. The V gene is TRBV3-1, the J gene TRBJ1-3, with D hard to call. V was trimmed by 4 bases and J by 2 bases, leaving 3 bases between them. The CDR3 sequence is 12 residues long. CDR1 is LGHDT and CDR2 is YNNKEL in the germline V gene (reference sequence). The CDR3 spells CASSPTGNTIYF. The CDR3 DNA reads TGTGCCAGCAGCCCAACTGGAAACACCATATATTTT.

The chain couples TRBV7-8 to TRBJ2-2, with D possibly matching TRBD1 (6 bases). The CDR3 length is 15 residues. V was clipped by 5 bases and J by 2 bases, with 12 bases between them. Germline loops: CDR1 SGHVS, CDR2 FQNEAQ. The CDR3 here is CASSLGTSNTGELFF. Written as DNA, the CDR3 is TGTGCCAGCAGCCTCGGGACATCTAACACCGGGGAGCTGTTTTTT.

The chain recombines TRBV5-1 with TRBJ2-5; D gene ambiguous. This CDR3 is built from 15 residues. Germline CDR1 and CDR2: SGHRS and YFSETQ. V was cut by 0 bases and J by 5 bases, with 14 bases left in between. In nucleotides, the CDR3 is TGCGCCAGCAGCTTGGAGGACCCAACTACGGAGACCCAGTACTTC. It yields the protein CASSLEDPTTETQYF.